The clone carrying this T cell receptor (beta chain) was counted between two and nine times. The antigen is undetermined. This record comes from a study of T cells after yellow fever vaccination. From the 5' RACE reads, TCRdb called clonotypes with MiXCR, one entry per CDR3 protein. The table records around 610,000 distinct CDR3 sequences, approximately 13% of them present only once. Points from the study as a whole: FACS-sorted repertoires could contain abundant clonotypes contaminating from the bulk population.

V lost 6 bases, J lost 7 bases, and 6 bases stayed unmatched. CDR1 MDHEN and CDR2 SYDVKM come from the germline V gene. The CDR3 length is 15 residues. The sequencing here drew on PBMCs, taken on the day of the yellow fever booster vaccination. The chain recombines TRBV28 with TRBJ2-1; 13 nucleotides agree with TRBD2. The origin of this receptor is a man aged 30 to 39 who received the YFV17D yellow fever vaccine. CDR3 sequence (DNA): TGTGCCAGCAGCCCGACTAGCGGGAGGATGAATGAGCAGTTCTTC. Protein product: CASSPTSGRMNEQFF.